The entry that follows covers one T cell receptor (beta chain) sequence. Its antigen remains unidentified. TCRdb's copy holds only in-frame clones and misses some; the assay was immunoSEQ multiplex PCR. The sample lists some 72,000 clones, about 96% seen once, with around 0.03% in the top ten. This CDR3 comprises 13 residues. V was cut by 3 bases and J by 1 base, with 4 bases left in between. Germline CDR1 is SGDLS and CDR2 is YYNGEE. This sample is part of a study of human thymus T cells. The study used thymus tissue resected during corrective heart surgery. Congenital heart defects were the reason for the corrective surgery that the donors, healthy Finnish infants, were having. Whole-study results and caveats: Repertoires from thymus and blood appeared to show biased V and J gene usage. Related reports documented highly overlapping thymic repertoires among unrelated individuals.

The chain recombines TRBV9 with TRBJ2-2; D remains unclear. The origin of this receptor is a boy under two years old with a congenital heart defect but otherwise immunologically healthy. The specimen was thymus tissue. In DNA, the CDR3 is TGTGCCAGCAGCGCCCTGAACACCGGGGAGCTGTTTTTT. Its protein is CASSALNTGELFF.